A single sample is the source of the 8 T cell receptor beta chains below, sequenced in a study of T cell responses to AZD1222 COVID-19 vaccine. Measured with immunoSEQ multiplex PCR; TCRdb has only the in-frame clones, and not every one. The repertoire consists of some 86,000 clones, with approximately 80% occurring once and the leading ten covering 21%. Source: peripheral blood, taken on day 0 of AZD1222 vaccination. These receptors were taken from an adult in good health.

CDR3 in amino acids: CASSSDSNQPQHF. The CDR3 DNA follows: TGTGCCAGCAGTTCGGATAGCAATCAGCCCCAGCATTTT. The chain employs TRBV6-5 and TRBJ1-5, with D uncertain. Per the germline V gene, CDR1 is MNHEY and CDR2 is SVGAGI. This CDR3 spans 13 amino acids. Trimming removed 4 bases from V and 0 bases from J, with 4 bases in between.

V is TRBV7-9 and J is TRBJ1-3; D is unresolved. Trimming left V 3 bases short and J 1 base short, with 13 bases between. CDR1 is SEHNR, CDR2 FQNEAQ, per germline (reference sequence). The CDR3 extends over 16 amino acids. The CDR3 DNA reads as TGTGCCAGCAGCTTCCCCCGGCAGATGTCTGGAAACACCATATATTTT. Amino acids: CASSFPRQMSGNTIYF.

This clone has just one count. The chain couples TRBV5-4 to TRBJ2-1, with 8 positions matching TRBD2. Per germline, CDR1 SGHNT and CDR2 YYREEE (reference sequence). The V segment lost 0 bases and the J segment 3 bases; nucleotides outside the gene matches: 2. This CDR3 has 15 amino acids. The CDR3 protein is CASSLGAGVYNEQFF. The DNA of the CDR3 is TGTGCCAGCAGCTTGGGAGCGGGAGTCTACAATGAGCAGTTCTTC.

The chain carries TRBV19 and TRBJ2-5, with 7 bases that match TRBD2. CDR1 is LNHDA, CDR2 SQIVND, per germline (reference sequence). CDR3 length: 13 amino acids. The ends lost 6 bases at V and 2 bases at J; junction bases unmatched: 3. In DNA form, the CDR3 reads TGTGCCAGTAGCCGGGGAGGGCAAGAGACCCAGTACTTC. Translating it yields CASSRGGQETQYF.

The chain has TRBV19 and TRBJ1-5, with 7 bases lining up with TRBD1. Germline V CDR1 and CDR2: LNHDA, SQIVND (reference sequence). The junction had 7 bases not matched to a gene; V was cut back by 10 bases and J by 4 bases. The CDR3 loop spans 13 amino acids. CDR3 protein: CATSQGSNQPQHF. DNA of the CDR3: TGTGCCACTTCACAGGGGAGTAATCAGCCCCAGCATTTT.

The V and J genes are TRBV13 and TRBJ2-4; D is possibly TRBD1 (6 bases). The CDR3 consists of 13 residues. Germline CDR1 is PRHDT and CDR2 is FYEKMQ (reference sequence). The V gene lost 8 bases and the J gene lost 8 bases, with 16 bases spanning the gap. CDR3 region: CASSQQGTDIQYF. CDR3 coding DNA: TGTGCCAGCTCCCAACAGGGTACGGACATTCAGTACTTC.

The rearrangement joins TRBV14 to TRBJ2-1, with a weak D call TRBD2 (5 bases). Germline lookup yields CDR1 SGHDN and CDR2 FVKESK. The CDR3 is 14 amino acids. The V gene lost 1 base and the J gene lost 1 base, with 5 bases spanning the gap. This CDR3 reads CASSQAGSYNEQFF. CDR3 nucleotides: TGTGCCAGCAGCCAAGCGGGATCCTACAATGAGCAGTTCTTC.

This clone was picked up one time. The gene calls are TRBV20-1 and TRBJ1-1; D is uncertain. Germline CDR1 reads DFQATT; CDR2 reads SNEGSKA (reference sequence). The CDR3 is 11 residues long. The ends were cut back, 4 bases at V and 5 bases at J, with 8 bases in the middle. The DNA for the CDR3 is TGCAGTGCTAAAGGGAGGACTGAAGCTTTCTTT. This encodes CSAKGRTEAFF.